This T cell receptor beta chain was recovered during a study of CD8+ T cells in alopecia areata. Overall study context: Those treated were given oral tofacitinib at 5 to 10 mg twice daily. General study findings and limits: Compared with mice, patients displayed less clear TCR sharing, possibly for HLA-related reasons.

As to this clone: Its specificity is unknown.

Noted treatment: oral pan-JAK inhibitor, 5-10 mg twice daily. Patients with alopecia areata provided lesional scalp punch biopsies as well as peripheral blood. cDNA reverse transcribed from extracted RNA served as the sequencing template. Sequencing used immunoSEQ multiplex PCR; TCRdb keeps in-frame clones, though not all of them. This table holds 150,000 to 200,000 clones, less than 65% found once. V was shortened by 1 base and J by 6 bases, with 13 bases between the two germline ends. Per germline, CDR1 LGHNA and CDR2 YSLEER. CDR3 size: 16 residues. This sequence was found in a human donor with alopecia areata. The rearrangement links TRBV4-3 to TRBJ1-6; tentatively, D is TRBD1 (5 bases). The specimen was CD4+ T cells sorted from blood, collected at week 24, from a patient treated with tofacitinib. The CDR3 sequence: CASSQAATALNSPLHF. For the CDR3, the DNA is TGCGCCAGCAGCCAAGCTGCGACAGCTCTTAATTCACCCCTCCACTTT.